This is a list of T cell receptor beta chains from one sample in a study of beta chain features in type 1 diabetes. TCRdb's copy holds only in-frame clones and misses some; the assay was immunoSEQ multiplex PCR. Of roughly 450,000 clones listed, about an eighth are singletons. The material sequenced was naive CD4+ T cells from blood. All receptors derive from a woman aged 18-29 years in good health. The CDR3 runs from the conserved cysteine through the conserved F or W. Each record gives: D gene, clone size, J gene, V gene, CDR3 DNA, CDR3 protein. The D gene is left open where the match is weak. A row's size may be missing; if present it is once, few, many or a size class.

. | . | TRBJ2-5 | TRBV5-1 | TGCGCCAGCAGCTTGGAATGGGGGGGCACAGAGACCCAGTACTTC | CASSLEWGGTETQYF
. | . | TRBJ2-5 | TRBV2 | TGTGCCAGATCGAGGTCGAAAGAGACCCAGTACTTC | CARSRSKETQYF
TRBD1 | . | TRBJ1-1 | TRBV29-1 | TGCAGCGTTCGAGACTACAGGGGGCTCACTGAAGCTTTCTTT | CSVRDYRGLTEAFF
TRBD1 | few | TRBJ1-2 | TRBV4-1 | TGCGCCAGCAGAGGCCCCGGTGCGGACAGGGCTTCGAGAGATGGCTACACCTTC | CASRGPGADRASRDGYTF
. | . | TRBJ2-7 | TRBV12-5 | TGTGCTAGTGGTTTGGGCTCTTTCGAGCAGTACTTC | CASGLGSFEQYF
. | few | TRBJ2-2 | TRBV13 | TGTGCCAGCAGCTTCCTGACCAAACAGGGATATAACACCGGGGAGCTGTTTTTT | CASSFLTKQGYNTGELFF
TRBD1 | few | TRBJ2-3 | TRBV9 | TGTGCCAGCAGCGTAGGGACAGGGTCTACCACAGATACGCAGTATTTT | CASSVGTGSTTDTQYF
TRBD1 | . | TRBJ2-4 | TRBV29-1 | TGCAGCGTTGTTGGGGCGGGACAGGATTTAGCCAAAAACATTCAGTACTTC | CSVVGAGQDLAKNIQYF
. | . | TRBJ1-2 | TRBV28 | TGTGCCAGCAGTTTACCTCTCGGGGGCTACACCTTC | CASSLPLGGYTF
TRBD1 | few | TRBJ2-3 | TRBV15 | TGTGCCACCAGCAGGCCCGGGCAGGGGGCCCGGGATACGCAGTATTTT | CATSRPGQGARDTQYF
. | . | TRBJ2-7 | TRBV18 | TGTGCCAGCTCAGTGTCAGGGGGGAACTACGAGCAGTACTTC | CASSVSGGNYEQYF
TRBD1 | few | TRBJ1-5 | TRBV30 | TGTGCCTACGACAGGGGGCGAAGTCAGCCCCAGCATTTT | CAYDRGRSQPQHF
. | . | TRBJ1-2 | TRBV7-2 | TGTGCCAGCAGCTCCTTGGGGATGGGCTACACCTTC | CASSSLGMGYTF
. | . | TRBJ2-5 | TRBV7-9 | TGTGCCAGCATCCGCTATCTCGGCGAGACCCAGTACTTC | CASIRYLGETQYF
TRBD2 | . | TRBJ2-7 | TRBV7-2 | TGTGCCAGCAGCCGAGATACATCTAGCGGGAGCTACGAGCAGTACTTC | CASSRDTSSGSYEQYF
. | . | TRBJ2-3 | TRBV27 | TGTGCCAGCAGTTTAAGGTCTAGCACAGATACGCAGTATTTT | CASSLRSSTDTQYF
. | few | TRBJ2-3 | TRBV30 | TGTGCCTGGCTTACGGGGGTTGCGCAGTATTTT | CAWLTGVAQYF
. | . | TRBJ2-3 | TRBV10-3 | TGTGCCATCAGGGAAACAGATACGCAGTATTTT | CAIRETDTQYF
. | . | TRBJ2-1 | TRBV11-3 | TGTGCCAGCAGCGGGTGCAGCCGGGGGAATGAGCAGTTCTTC | CASSGCSRGNEQFF
. | . | TRBJ1-1 | TRBV5-1 | TGCGCCAGCAGCCGCACCGGGACAGAAGCTTTCTTT | CASSRTGTEAFF
TRBD1 | few | TRBJ2-3 | TRBV10-3 | TGTGCCATCAGTGCGCAGGGGGCTAGCACAGATACGCAGTATTTT | CAISAQGASTDTQYF
TRBD2 | few | TRBJ2-1 | TRBV7-2 | TGTGCCAGCAGCTTAGGGGGACTAGCGGTGTCAGTAGAGCAGTTCTTC | CASSLGGLAVSVEQFF
. | few | TRBJ1-1 | TRBV29-1 | TGCAGCGTTGAAGATGCAGGGGAGAACACTGAAGCTTTCTTT | CSVEDAGENTEAFF
. | few | TRBJ1-1 | TRBV29-1 | TGCAGCGTAAATGGGCGGTCGAACACTGAAGCTTTCTTT | CSVNGRSNTEAFF
. | few | TRBJ2-1 | TRBV6-1 | TGTGCCAGCAGCGTTTACAGAACCGAATACAATGAGCAGTTCTTC | CASSVYRTEYNEQFF
. | few | TRBJ1-5 | TRBV15 | TGTGCCACCAGCAGAGGGAGCCAGCCCCAGCATTTT | CATSRGSQPQHF
. | few | TRBJ2-1 | TRBV19 | TGTGCCAGCGGTATGTTGAGGGGAGAGCAGTTCTTC | CASGMLRGEQFF
. | few | TRBJ2-1 | TRBV4-3 | TGCGCCAGCAGCCAAGTACAGGGCCTCGGGGAGCAGTTCTTC | CASSQVQGLGEQFF
. | few | TRBJ2-1 | TRBV18 | TGTGCCAGCTCACACACCATTAGAGAGCAGTTCTTC | CASSHTIREQFF
TRBD2 | few | TRBJ2-1 | TRBV7-6 | TGTGCCAGCAGCTTGTCTAGCGGGTACAATGAGCAGTTCTTC | CASSLSSGYNEQFF
. | . | TRBJ2-3 | TRBV27 | TGTGCCAGCAGCTTAACGGGTTGGGGCACAGATACGCAGTATTTT | CASSLTGWGTDTQYF
. | . | TRBJ2-5 | TRBV7-2 | TGTGCCAGCAGCTTAGTGGCCTCGGAGACCCAGTACTTC | CASSLVASETQYF
TRBD1 | . | TRBJ2-3 | TRBV19 | TGTGCCACCCGGAGCCGGGACAGGGCTACAGATACGCAGTATTTT | CATRSRDRATDTQYF
. | few | TRBJ2-3 | TRBV6-5 | TGTGCCAGCAGTTACGGTTATCATAGCACAGATACGCAGTATTTT | CASSYGYHSTDTQYF
. | few | TRBJ1-2 | TRBV4-1 | TGCGCCAGCAGCCATCCTCCACGGGGCAGGGATGGCTACACCTTC | CASSHPPRGRDGYTF
. | . | TRBJ2-5 | TRBV5-6 | TGTGCCAGCAGCTATACAGGGTGGTTGGGGCATCGAGAGACCCAGTACTTC | CASSYTGWLGHRETQYF
. | few | TRBJ2-5 | TRBV20-1 | TGCAGTGCTAGGAGGACGGAGACCCAGTACTTC | CSARRTETQYF
. | . | TRBJ2-5 | TRBV29-1 | TGCAGCGCCCGAAGGGGGGAGACCCAGTACTTC | CSARRGETQYF
TRBD1 | few | TRBJ1-2 | TRBV4-3 | TGCGCCAGCAGCCAAAAGGGGGCGCGAAATGGCTACACCTTC | CASSQKGARNGYTF
TRBD1 | . | TRBJ2-3 | TRBV7-8 | TGTGCCAGCAGCTTACCTAAACCGGGACAGGGGACGTATTTT | CASSLPKPGQGTYF
. | few | TRBJ2-2 | TRBV27 | TGTGCCAGCAGTCATACAGGGATTAACACCGGGGAGCTGTTTTTT | CASSHTGINTGELFF
TRBD1 | . | TRBJ2-2 | TRBV19 | TGTGCCAGTAGGAGGGACAGTAGTACCGGGGAGCTGTTTTTT | CASRRDSSTGELFF
. | . | TRBJ1-1 | TRBV5-1 | TGCGCCAGCGGCTACGGGAACACTGAAGCTTTCTTT | CASGYGNTEAFF
. | few | TRBJ1-2 | TRBV30 | TGTGCCTGCTGGGGGAGCTATGGCTACACCTTC | CACWGSYGYTF
. | . | TRBJ2-1 | TRBV4-1 | TGCGCCAGCAGCCCAGTAGGCCGCCCCCAGAATGAGCAGTTCTTC | CASSPVGRPQNEQFF
TRBD1 | few | TRBJ1-1 | TRBV11-3 | TGTGCCAGCAGCTTGACAGGGTACCTGAACCCCACAAACACTGAAGCTTTCTTT | CASSLTGYLNPTNTEAFF
. | . | TRBJ2-7 | TRBV14 | TGTGCCAGCAGCCAAACCTACCCAAGGAGGAACGAGCAGTACTTC | CASSQTYPRRNEQYF